Each of the 22 T cell receptor beta chains below was sequenced from the same sample in a study of blood T cell repertoires in COVID-19. Generated by immunoSEQ multiplex PCR, the TCRdb table keeps only in-frame clones and is missing some. The repertoire consists of roughly 200,000 clones, with over 80% occurring once and the leading ten covering over 9%. The material sequenced was PBMCs or T cells enriched from blood (not recorded which). These receptors were obtained from a man between 18 and 35 years old with acute COVID-19.

In DNA form, the CDR3 reads TGTGCCAGCAGTCTCCAACCTCAGGGACACCATGAAGCTTTCTTT. It codes for CASSLQPQGHHEAFF. The chain joins TRBV27 to TRBJ1-1, with a weak D call TRBD1 (6 bases). Germline loops: CDR1 MNHEY, CDR2 SMNVEV (reference sequence). The CDR3 loop spans 15 amino acids. Deletions cut 5 bases from V and 7 bases from J, with 20 bases between.

The chain uses TRBV19 and TRBJ2-5, with 10 bases identical to TRBD2. J gave up 5 bases and V 3 bases, and 3 bases lay outside the gene matches. This CDR3 region has 14 residues. Germline loops: CDR1 LNHDA, CDR2 SQIVND (reference sequence). CDR3 in DNA: TGTGCCAGTAGTATTACTAGCGGGACGGAGACCCAGTACTTC. It translates to CASSITSGTETQYF.

The chain links TRBV25-1 to TRBJ1-1; D possibly corresponds to TRBD1 (6 bases). CDR3 size: 12 residues. The V end was cut by 10 bases, the J end by 7 bases, with 16 bases between. Germline V CDR1 and CDR2: MGHDK, SYGVNS. The CDR3 region is CATHRVWGEAFF. The DNA of the CDR3 is TGTGCCACACACAGGGTTTGGGGTGAAGCTTTCTTT.

This chain's CDR3 is CASSAGGGADTQYF. The CDR3 region has the DNA TGTGCCAGCAGTGCGGGCGGGGGAGCAGATACGCAGTATTTT. This chain uses TRBV6-4 with TRBJ2-3; TRBD2 agrees at 7 bases. CDR1 and CDR2 from the germline V gene are MRHNA and SNTAGT. CDR3 length equals 14 residues. With 4 bases clipped from V and 4 bases from J, the junction kept 5 bases outside the gene matches.

This clone came up once. The chain recombines TRBV19 with TRBJ2-1, with 8 bases matching TRBD1. This CDR3 has 14 residues. The germline V gene encodes CDR1 LNHDA and CDR2 SQIVND (reference sequence). The junction had 8 bases not matched to a gene; V was cut back by 8 bases and J by 5 bases. CDR3: CASAPTGANNEQFF. CDR3 DNA sequence: TGTGCCAGTGCTCCGACAGGGGCTAACAATGAGCAGTTCTTC.

The chain links TRBV6-5 to TRBJ1-2; D is undetermined. In germline, CDR1 is MNHEY, CDR2 SVGAGI. The CDR3 consists of 14 residues. The V and J ends lost 8 bases and 0 bases respectively, with 13 bases between them. For the CDR3, the DNA is TGTGCCAGCGGCTTTAGGAGAGCTAACTATGGCTACACCTTC. It codes for CASGFRRANYGYTF.

The rearrangement joins TRBV7-2 to TRBJ1-1; possibly TRBD1 for D (5 bases). V was pared by 2 bases and J by 4 bases, with 14 bases between. The CDR3 sequence is 15 residues long. Germline CDR1 reads SGHTA; CDR2 reads FQGNSA. CDR3 DNA: TGTGCCAGCAGCTTATCTATGGGGGGAACCACTGAAGCTTTCTTT. This translates into CASSLSMGGTTEAFF.

The gene calls are TRBV6-5 and TRBJ2-5; D is possibly TRBD2 (6 bases). Germline CDR1 and CDR2: MNHEY and SVGAGI. This CDR3 contains 14 residues. V lost 2 bases, J lost 3 bases, and 10 bases lay in between. The CDR3 reads CASSYAGTEETQYF. In DNA form, the CDR3 reads TGTGCCAGCAGTTACGCAGGGACTGAAGAGACCCAGTACTTC.

CDR3 sequence: CASSDGTGGQPQHF. CDR3 bases: TGTGCCAGCAGTGATGGGACAGGAGGACAGCCCCAGCATTTT. The rearrangement links TRBV25-1 to TRBJ1-5, with 8 bases lining up with TRBD1. CDR3 length: 14 residues. Unmatched junction bases numbered 5, after V lost 3 bases and J lost 7 bases. CDR1 is MGHDK, CDR2 SYGVNS, per germline. Complete variable domain (other parts from reference TRBV25-1 and TRBJ1-5): EADIYQTPRYLVIGTGKKITLECSQTMGHDKMYWYQQDPGMELHLIHYSYGVNSTEKGDLSSESTVSRIRTEHFPLTLESARPSHTSQYLCASSDGTGGQPQHFGDGTRLSIL.

The chain is built from TRBV28 and TRBJ1-5; D unclear. This CDR3 region has 11 residues. Germline V lookup: CDR1 MDHEN, CDR2 SYDVKM. V lost 4 bases and J 6 bases, leaving 4 bases between the germline ends. The CDR3 loop reads CASSSIQPQHF. The CDR3 DNA is TGTGCCAGCAGTTCCATTCAGCCCCAGCATTTT. Full variable domain (remainder filled in from reference TRBV28 and TRBJ1-5): DVKVTQSSRYLVKRTGEKVFLECVQDMDHENMFWYRQDPGLGLRLIYFSYDVKMKEKGDIPEGYSVSREKKERFSLILESASTNQTSMYLCASSSIQPQHFGDGTRLSIL.

J is TRBJ2-7 and V is TRBV6-5; 7 bases line up with TRBD1. The V gene end was trimmed by 6 bases and the J gene end by 4 bases; junction bases not matched to a gene: 3. This CDR3 spans 12 amino acids. From germline, CDR1 is MNHEY and CDR2 SVGAGI. The CDR3 region has the DNA TGTGCCAGCAGCAAGGACAGGTACGAGCAGTACTTC. Amino acids: CASSKDRYEQYF.

The chain carries TRBV19 and TRBJ2-7; D might be TRBD1 (5 bases). Germline assignment: CDR1 LNHDA and CDR2 SQIVND (reference sequence). CDR3 length: 12 residues. Between the trimmed V and J ends, which lost 2 bases and 4 bases, there was a span of 6 bases. Here the CDR3 DNA reads TGTGCCAGTAGTATACAGGGTTACGAGCAGTACTTC. It codes for CASSIQGYEQYF.

V gene TRBV9 combines with J gene TRBJ2-5; a weak D match, TRBD2 (7 bases). CDR3 size: 14 residues. Per the germline V gene, CDR1 is SGDLS and CDR2 is YYNGEE. V was pared by 3 bases and J by 5 bases, with 14 bases between. CDR3 residues: CASSALGGGETQYF. CDR3 nucleotides: TGTGCCAGCAGCGCACTAGGGGGGGGCGAGACCCAGTACTTC.

The chain has TRBV4-1 and TRBJ2-2, with 12 bases that match TRBD2. Per the germline V gene, CDR1 is MGHRA and CDR2 is YSYEKL. J gave up 7 bases and V 3 bases, and 6 bases lay outside the gene matches. The length of the CDR3 is 16 residues. CDR3 sequence (DNA): TGCGCCAGCAGCCACGGACTAGCGGGAAATGGCGGGGAGCTGTTTTTT. This translates into CASSHGLAGNGGELFF.

The chain employs TRBV21-1 and TRBJ2-5; the tabulated D call, TRBD2, remains unverified against the DNA. TRBV21-1 is listed as a pseudogene. The CDR3 runs 13 residues. The CDR3 sequence is CASTPPRRETQYF. In DNA form, the CDR3 reads TGTGCCAGCACCCCCCCGCGGCGGGAGACCCAGTACTTC.

This chain connects TRBV30 to TRBJ1-2; 9 nucleotides line up with TRBD1. Germline V gene lookup returns CDR1 GTSNPN and CDR2 SVGIG (reference sequence). With V trimmed by 3 bases and J by 8 bases, 7 bases remained unmatched. The CDR3 covers 13 residues. This CDR3 reads CAWSIGQGSGYTF. The CDR3 DNA sequence: TGTGCCTGGAGCATTGGACAGGGGAGCGGCTACACCTTC.

The chain combines TRBV19 with TRBJ2-2, with 13 positions matching TRBD2. V lost 4 bases and J lost 2; bases outside the gene matches: 4. The CDR3 is made up of 17 amino acids. In germline, CDR1 is LNHDA, CDR2 SQIVND (reference sequence). CDR3 sequence: CASSTWGLAGNTGELFF. DNA of the CDR3: TGTGCCAGTAGTACCTGGGGACTAGCGGGAAACACCGGGGAGCTGTTTTTT.

The rearrangement links TRBV3-1 (or the pseudogene TRBV3-2) to TRBJ2-5; D may be TRBD2 (6 bases). The CDR3 totals 19 residues. The V gene lost 4 bases and the J gene lost 4 bases, with 28 bases spanning the gap. Germline V gene sequence: CDR1 LGHDT, CDR2 YNNKEL (reference sequence). CDR3 bases: TGTGCCAGCAGCCCCCCTTCGAAAAGCGGAGGGTGGGTGGCAGAGACCCAGTACTTC. This gives the protein CASSPPSKSGGWVAETQYF.

The J gene is TRBJ2-3, the V gene TRBV27; TRBD2 agrees at 7 bases. CDR3 size: 17 residues. Germline lookup yields CDR1 MNHEY and CDR2 SMNVEV (reference sequence). Trimming cost V 5 bases and J 4 bases; bases outside gene matches: 15. The CDR3, as DNA: TGTGCCAGCAGTCCCGGGGGGTTGGGAGTTTTATCAGATACGCAGTATTTT. Protein: CASSPGGLGVLSDTQYF.

This clone appeared once. The V call is TRBV28, the J call TRBJ1-2, with D possibly being TRBD1 (6 bases). V shed 5 bases and J shed 7 bases, with 20 bases lying between them. The germline V gene has CDR1 MDHEN and CDR2 SYDVKM. This CDR3 has 15 residues. CDR3 region: CASSNAGTRYRGYTF. CDR3 nucleotide sequence: TGTGCCAGCAGTAACGCCGGGACACGATATCGTGGCTACACCTTC.

The V gene is TRBV19, the J gene TRBJ2-1, with no clear D. The ends were cut back, 3 bases at V and 7 bases at J, with 7 bases in the middle. CDR3 length: 12 amino acids. CDR1 is LNHDA, CDR2 SQIVND, per germline (reference sequence). The CDR3 spells CASSILRNEQFF. The CDR3 DNA reads TGTGCCAGTAGTATCCTCAGGAATGAGCAGTTCTTC.

The chain employs TRBV7-8 and TRBJ2-1; D perhaps matches TRBD2 (6 bases). Trimming removed 4 bases at V and 7 bases at J, with 20 bases between. The CDR3 consists of 16 residues. Germline V gene sequence: CDR1 SGHVS, CDR2 FQNEAQ. The DNA of the CDR3 is TGTGCCAGCAGCTCAGCAACTAGCTGGGAGTGGAATGAGCAGTTCTTC. Translated: CASSSATSWEWNEQFF.